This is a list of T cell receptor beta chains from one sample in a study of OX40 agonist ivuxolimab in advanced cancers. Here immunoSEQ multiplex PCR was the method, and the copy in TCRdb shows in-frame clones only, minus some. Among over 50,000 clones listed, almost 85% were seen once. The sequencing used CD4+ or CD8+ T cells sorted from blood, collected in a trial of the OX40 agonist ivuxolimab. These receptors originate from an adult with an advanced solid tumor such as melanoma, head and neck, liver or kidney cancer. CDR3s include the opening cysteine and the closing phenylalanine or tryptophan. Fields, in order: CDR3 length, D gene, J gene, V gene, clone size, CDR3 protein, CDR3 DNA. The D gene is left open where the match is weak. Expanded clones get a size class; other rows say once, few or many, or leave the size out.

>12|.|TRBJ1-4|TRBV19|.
CASRGANEKLFF
TGTGCCAGTCGGGGGGCTAATGAAAAACTGTTTTTT
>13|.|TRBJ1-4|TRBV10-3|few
CAARQTTNEKLFF
TGTGCCGCCAGACAGACAACTAATGAAAAACTGTTTTTT
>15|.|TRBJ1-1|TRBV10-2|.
CASSGGWGSITEAFF
TGCGCCAGCAGTGGAGGGTGGGGGTCTATCACTGAAGCTTTCTTT
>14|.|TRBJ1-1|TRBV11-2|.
CASSLLRVNTEAFF
TGTGCCAGCAGCCTCCTACGGGTGAACACTGAAGCTTTCTTT
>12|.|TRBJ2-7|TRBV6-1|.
CAARDSPYEQYF
TGTGCCGCACGCGACAGCCCCTACGAGCAGTACTTC
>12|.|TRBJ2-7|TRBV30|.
CAWSPRQAEQYF
TGTGCCTGGAGCCCCCGGCAGGCCGAGCAGTACTTC
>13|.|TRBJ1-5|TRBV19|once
CASSTILSRPQHF
TGTGCCAGTAGTACAATACTATCTCGGCCCCAGCATTTT
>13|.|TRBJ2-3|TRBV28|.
CALKRTATDTQYF
TGTGCCTTAAAGCGAACTGCCACAGATACGCAGTATTTT
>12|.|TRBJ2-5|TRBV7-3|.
CASSFLGETQYF
TGTGCCAGCAGCTTTCTAGGGGAGACCCAGTACTTC
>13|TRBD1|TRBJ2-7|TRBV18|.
CASSDRQGREQYF
TGTGCCAGCTCGGACCGACAGGGGAGAGAGCAGTACTTC
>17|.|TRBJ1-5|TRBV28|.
CASSFIRVSGGNQPQHF
TGTGCCAGCAGCTTTATCCGGGTCAGCGGAGGCAATCAGCCCCAGCATTTT
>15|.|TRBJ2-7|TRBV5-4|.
CASSSGTLSSYEQYF
TGTGCCAGCAGCTCCGGGACACTAAGCTCCTACGAGCAGTACTTC
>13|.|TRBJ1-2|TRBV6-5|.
CASSPGVLYGYTF
TGTGCCAGCAGTCCAGGGGTCCTCTATGGCTACACCTTC
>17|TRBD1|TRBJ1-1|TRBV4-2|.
CASSQHRGIETNTEAFF
TGTGCCAGCAGCCAGCACAGGGGAATCGAAACGAACACTGAAGCTTTCTTT
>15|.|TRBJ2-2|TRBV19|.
CASKSGLAYTGELFF
TGTGCCAGTAAGTCTGGGCTAGCGTACACCGGGGAGCTGTTTTTT
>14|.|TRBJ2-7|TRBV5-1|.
CASSLYGGPYEQYF
TGCGCCAGCAGCTTGTATGGCGGCCCCTACGAGCAGTACTTC
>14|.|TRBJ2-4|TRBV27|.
CASSSDARRNIQYF
TGTGCCAGCAGTTCGGACGCAAGAAGGAACATTCAGTACTTC
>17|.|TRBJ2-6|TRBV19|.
CASSTGQFFSGANVLTF
TGTGCCAGTAGTACAGGACAGTTCTTCTCTGGGGCCAACGTCCTGACTTTC
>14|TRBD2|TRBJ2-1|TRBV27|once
CASSLLGGSNEQFF
TGTGCCAGCAGTTTATTGGGCGGGAGTAATGAGCAGTTCTTC
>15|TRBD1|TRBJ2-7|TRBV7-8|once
CASSRRDRGVYEQYF
TGTGCCAGCAGTCGCCGGGACAGGGGGGTTTACGAGCAGTACTTC
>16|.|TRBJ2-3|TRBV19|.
CASSTGPGQGTDTQYF
TGTGCCAGTAGTACAGGACCGGGACAAGGCACAGATACGCAGTATTTT
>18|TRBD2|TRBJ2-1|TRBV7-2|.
CASSPGLAALGLYNEQFF
TGTGCCAGCAGCCCGGGACTAGCGGCTTTGGGACTCTACAATGAGCAGTTCTTC
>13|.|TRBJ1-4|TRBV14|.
CASSQDLSEKLFF
TGTGCCAGCAGCCAAGATCTTTCCGAAAAACTGTTTTTT
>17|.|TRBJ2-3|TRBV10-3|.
CAISESRLASSTDTQYF
TGTGCCATCAGTGAGTCGAGATTGGCATCTAGCACAGATACGCAGTATTTT
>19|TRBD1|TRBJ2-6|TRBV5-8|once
CASSPIDRGLVYGANVLTF
TGTGCCAGCAGCCCCATAGACAGGGGGCTAGTTTATGGGGCCAACGTCCTGACTTTC
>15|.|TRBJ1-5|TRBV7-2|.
CASSREGQFNQPQHF
TGTGCCAGCAGCCGGGAGGGTCAGTTCAATCAGCCCCAGCATTTT
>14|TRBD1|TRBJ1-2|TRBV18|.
CASSPVGGQGGYTF
TGTGCCAGCTCACCGGTTGGGGGACAGGGCGGCTACACCTTC
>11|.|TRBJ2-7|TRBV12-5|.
CASGLVDALVF
TGTGCTAGTGGTTTGGTAGACGCTTTGGTCTTC
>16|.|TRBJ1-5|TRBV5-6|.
CASSLGPADVGQPQHF
TGTGCCAGCAGCCTGGGACCAGCGGATGTGGGTCAGCCCCAGCATTTT
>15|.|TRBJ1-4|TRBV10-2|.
CASSEDWNLEEKLFF
TGCGCCAGCAGTGAAGATTGGAATTTAGAAGAAAAACTGTTTTTT
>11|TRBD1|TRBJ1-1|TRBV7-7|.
CASPGGTEAFF
TGTGCCAGCCCAGGGGGCACTGAAGCTTTCTTT
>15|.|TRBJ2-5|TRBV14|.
CASSQGDYVQETQYF
TGTGCCAGCAGCCAAGGGGATTATGTCCAAGAGACCCAGTACTTC
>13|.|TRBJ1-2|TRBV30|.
CAWSVMREDGYTF
TGTGCCTGGAGTGTAATGCGTGAAGACGGCTACACCTTC
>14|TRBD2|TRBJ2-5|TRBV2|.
CASRTSGNQETQYF
TGTGCCAGCAGGACTAGCGGGAACCAAGAGACCCAGTACTTC
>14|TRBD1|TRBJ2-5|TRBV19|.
CASTKQGVKETQYF
TGTGCCAGTACGAAACAGGGGGTTAAAGAGACCCAGTACTTC
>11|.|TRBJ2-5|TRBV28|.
CASTSRETQYF
TGTGCCAGCACTTCGCGGGAGACCCAGTACTTC
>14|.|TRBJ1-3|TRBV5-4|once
CASSFPDSGNTIYF
TGTGCCAGCAGCTTCCCGGACTCTGGAAACACCATATATTTT
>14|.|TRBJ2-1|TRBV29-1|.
CSVRRDLSYNEQFF
TGCAGCGTTCGACGGGACCTTTCCTACAATGAGCAGTTCTTC
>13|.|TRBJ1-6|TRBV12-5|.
CASGIQGNSPLHF
TGTGCTAGTGGGATACAGGGAAATTCACCCCTCCACTTT
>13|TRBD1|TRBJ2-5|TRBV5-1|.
CASSRDRGETQYF
TGCGCCAGCAGCAGGGACAGGGGTGAGACCCAGTACTTC
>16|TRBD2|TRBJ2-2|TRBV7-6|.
CASSLERGVNTGELFF
TGTGCCAGCAGCTTAGAGCGGGGGGTGAACACCGGGGAGCTGTTTTTT
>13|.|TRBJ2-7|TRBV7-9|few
CASSHPGFGEQYF
TGTGCCAGCAGCCATCCCGGTTTTGGCGAGCAGTACTTC
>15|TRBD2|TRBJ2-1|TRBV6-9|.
CASSLISGSGNEQFF
TGTGCCAGCAGTTTGATTAGCGGGAGTGGAAATGAGCAGTTCTTC
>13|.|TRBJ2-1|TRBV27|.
CASRYGLDNEQFF
TGTGCCAGCAGATATGGATTGGACAATGAGCAGTTCTTC
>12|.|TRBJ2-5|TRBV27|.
CASGRGKETQYF
TGTGCAAGCGGAAGAGGGAAAGAGACCCAGTACTTC
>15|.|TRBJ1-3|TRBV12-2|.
CASSSPRGSGNTIYF
TGTGCCAGCAGCTCGCCCAGAGGATCTGGAAACACCATATATTTT
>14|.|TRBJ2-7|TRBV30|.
CAGIERGRRYEQYF
TGTGCCGGAATCGAACGGGGGAGACGATACGAGCAGTACTTC
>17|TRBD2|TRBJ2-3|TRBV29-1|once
CSVVPLRIREGTDTQYF
TGCAGCGTTGTCCCCCTCCGGATTCGGGAGGGCACAGATACGCAGTATTTT
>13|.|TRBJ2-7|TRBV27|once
CASSYEVLGEQYF
TGTGCCAGCAGTTACGAGGTGTTAGGCGAGCAGTACTTC
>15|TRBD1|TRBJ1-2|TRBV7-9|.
CASSSGTAISYGYTF
TGTGCCAGCAGCTCTGGGACAGCTATTTCCTATGGCTACACCTTC
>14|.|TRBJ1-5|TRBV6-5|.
CASSYRRANQPQHF
TGTGCCAGCAGTTACCGCAGGGCGAATCAGCCCCAGCATTTT
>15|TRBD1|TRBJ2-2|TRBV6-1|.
CASMTGGGNTGELFF
TGTGCCAGCATGACAGGGGGTGGGAACACCGGGGAGCTGTTTTTT
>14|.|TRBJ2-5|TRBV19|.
CASNPFGSQETQYF
TGTGCCAGTAACCCATTCGGGAGCCAAGAGACCCAGTACTTC
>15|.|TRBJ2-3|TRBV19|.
CASSAVQGLTDTQYF
TGTGCCAGTAGTGCCGTACAGGGACTCACAGATACGCAGTATTTT
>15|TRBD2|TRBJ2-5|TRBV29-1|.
CSGQREVIPQETQYF
TGCAGCGGTCAGCGGGAGGTAATTCCGCAAGAGACCCAGTACTTC
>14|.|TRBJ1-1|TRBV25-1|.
CASSELQGYTEAFF
TGTGCCAGCAGTGAACTCCAGGGGTACACTGAAGCTTTCTTT
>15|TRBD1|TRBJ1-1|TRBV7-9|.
CASSPTGTGNTEAFF
TGTGCCAGCAGCCCGACCGGGACAGGAAACACTGAAGCTTTCTTT